Listed below are T cell receptor beta chains from one sample, sequenced in a study of OX40 agonist ivuxolimab in advanced cancers. Clones were read by immunoSEQ multiplex PCR, and TCRdb kept only the in-frame ones, dropping some. The sample carries 90,000 to 130,000 clones, roughly nine tenths recorded once. Sequenced here: CD4+ or CD8+ T cells sorted from blood, sampled in a trial of the OX40 agonist ivuxolimab. Source of these receptors: an adult with an advanced solid tumor such as melanoma, head and neck, liver or kidney cancer. Each CDR3 is given with its conserved first and last residue. A D gene is named only where the DNA matches it firmly. A row's size may be missing; if present it is once, few, many or a size class.

d_call: TRBD1
v_call: TRBV27
clone_size: .
j_call: TRBJ1-3
cdr3_aa: CASSSLAGQISGNTIYF
cdr3_nt: TGTGCCAGCAGTTCGCTAGCGGGACAGATCTCTGGAAACACCATATATTTT

d_call: .
v_call: TRBV5-3
clone_size: .
j_call: TRBJ2-5
cdr3_aa: CARLNREGETQYF
cdr3_nt: TGTGCCAGACTAAACAGGGAGGGAGAGACCCAGTACTTC

d_call: .
v_call: TRBV30
clone_size: .
j_call: TRBJ2-5
cdr3_aa: CAWSVQQGLGETQYF
cdr3_nt: TGTGCCTGGAGTGTACAACAGGGCCTGGGAGAGACCCAGTACTTC

d_call: .
v_call: TRBV2
clone_size: .
j_call: TRBJ2-2
cdr3_aa: CASSEPGTGELFF
cdr3_nt: TGTGCCAGCAGTGAGCCAGGGACCGGGGAGCTGTTTTTT

d_call: .
v_call: TRBV6-6
clone_size: .
j_call: TRBJ2-2
cdr3_aa: CASSYSPTGELFF
cdr3_nt: TGTGCCAGCAGTTACTCGCCGACCGGGGAGCTGTTTTTT

d_call: TRBD1
v_call: TRBV30
clone_size: .
j_call: TRBJ1-1
cdr3_aa: CAWSGTVLNTEAFF
cdr3_nt: TGTGCCTGGAGCGGGACAGTCCTGAACACTGAAGCTTTCTTT

d_call: .
v_call: TRBV5-4
clone_size: once
j_call: TRBJ2-5
cdr3_aa: CASSLEQAEETQYF
cdr3_nt: TGTGCCAGCAGCTTGGAGCAGGCCGAGGAGACCCAGTACTTC

d_call: .
v_call: TRBV30
clone_size: .
j_call: TRBJ2-7
cdr3_aa: CAWSVGAGYEQYF
cdr3_nt: TGTGCCTGGAGTGTAGGGGCGGGCTACGAGCAGTACTTC

d_call: .
v_call: TRBV6-5
clone_size: .
j_call: TRBJ1-5
cdr3_aa: CASSYSMRPNQPQHF
cdr3_nt: TGTGCCAGCAGTTACTCGATGCGGCCGAATCAGCCCCAGCATTTT

d_call: .
v_call: TRBV28
clone_size: .
j_call: TRBJ1-1
cdr3_aa: CASSRADQNTEAFF
cdr3_nt: TGTGCCAGCAGTAGGGCGGACCAGAACACTGAAGCTTTCTTT

d_call: .
v_call: TRBV18
clone_size: once
j_call: TRBJ2-3
cdr3_aa: CASSPTGSTDTQYF
cdr3_nt: TGTGCCAGCTCACCAACAGGAAGCACAGATACGCAGTATTTT

d_call: TRBD1
v_call: TRBV28
clone_size: .
j_call: TRBJ2-6
cdr3_aa: CASKRGLPGANVLTF
cdr3_nt: TGTGCCAGCAAAAGGGGGCTCCCTGGGGCCAACGTCCTGACTTTC

d_call: .
v_call: TRBV5-4
clone_size: .
j_call: TRBJ2-7
cdr3_aa: CASSLASYEQYF
cdr3_nt: TGTGCCAGCAGCTTGGCCTCCTACGAGCAGTACTTC

d_call: .
v_call: TRBV30
clone_size: .
j_call: TRBJ1-5
cdr3_aa: CAWSVRYNQPQHF
cdr3_nt: TGTGCCTGGAGTGTCAGGTACAATCAGCCCCAGCATTTT

d_call: .
v_call: TRBV7-2
clone_size: .
j_call: TRBJ2-7
cdr3_aa: CASTPRGGVGVYEQYF
cdr3_nt: TGTGCCAGCACCCCCCGAGGCGGCGTAGGAGTTTACGAGCAGTACTTC

d_call: .
v_call: TRBV2
clone_size: .
j_call: TRBJ2-1
cdr3_aa: CASRRDLNNEQFF
cdr3_nt: TGTGCCAGCAGACGGGATCTAAACAATGAGCAGTTCTTC

d_call: .
v_call: TRBV19
clone_size: once
j_call: TRBJ1-5
cdr3_aa: CASSIQADLGQPQHF
cdr3_nt: TGTGCCAGTAGTATCCAGGCCGACCTGGGGCAGCCCCAGCATTTT

d_call: .
v_call: TRBV28
clone_size: .
j_call: TRBJ2-1
cdr3_aa: CASSWRNNEQFF
cdr3_nt: TGTGCCAGCAGTTGGCGAAACAATGAGCAGTTCTTC

d_call: .
v_call: TRBV6-5
clone_size: .
j_call: TRBJ1-1
cdr3_aa: CASSYSRGGNTEAFF
cdr3_nt: TGTGCCAGCAGTTATTCCCGAGGGGGTAACACTGAAGCTTTCTTT

d_call: TRBD1
v_call: TRBV7-8
clone_size: .
j_call: TRBJ1-5
cdr3_aa: CASSGWDRRDQPQHF
cdr3_nt: TGTGCCAGCAGCGGGTGGGACAGGCGGGATCAGCCCCAGCATTTT

d_call: .
v_call: TRBV7-8
clone_size: .
j_call: TRBJ1-5
cdr3_aa: CASSLVGGVGNQPQHF
cdr3_nt: TGTGCCAGCAGCTTAGTCGGGGGCGTGGGGAATCAGCCCCAGCATTTT

d_call: .
v_call: TRBV19
clone_size: few
j_call: TRBJ2-1
cdr3_aa: CASSITGQASYNEQFF
cdr3_nt: TGTGCCAGTAGTATAACTGGGCAGGCGTCCTACAATGAGCAGTTCTTC

d_call: .
v_call: TRBV7-2
clone_size: once
j_call: TRBJ1-5
cdr3_aa: CASSPRGGSNQPQHF
cdr3_nt: TGTGCCAGCAGCCCTAGGGGCGGGAGCAATCAGCCCCAGCATTTT

d_call: TRBD1
v_call: TRBV11-3
clone_size: .
j_call: TRBJ2-2
cdr3_aa: CASSLGWDRGTGELFF
cdr3_nt: TGTGCCAGCAGCTTAGGTTGGGACAGGGGCACCGGGGAGCTGTTTTTT

d_call: TRBD1
v_call: TRBV7-3
clone_size: .
j_call: TRBJ2-7
cdr3_aa: CASSLRDRAEQYF
cdr3_nt: TGTGCCAGCAGCCTCCGAGACAGGGCCGAGCAGTACTTC

d_call: TRBD2
v_call: TRBV19
clone_size: .
j_call: TRBJ2-7
cdr3_aa: CASSIDGTRFEQYF
cdr3_nt: TGTGCCAGTAGTATAGATGGGACTAGGTTCGAGCAGTACTTC